Described below is a single TCR beta chain sequence and its context. Its binding antigen is unknown. No per-base quality is available; no much larger clone lies one base away. This sample was taken from a study of Ad26.COV2.S vaccination and SARS-CoV-2 variants (dated by TCRdb to the early 2020s). In terms of the full investigation: Vaccine-arm donors were drawn from COV1001, a multicentre, randomized, double-blind, placebo-controlled phase I-IIa trial of Ad26.COV2.S in healthy adults. Ad26.COV2.S was administered intramuscularly at 5 x 10^10 or 1 x 10^11 viral particles, either as a single shot or as two shots given 56 days apart. TCRbeta repertoire sequencing served as the tool for gauging how specific and how broad the SARS-CoV-2-reactive T cell receptors were following Ad26.COV2.S vaccination. A total of 32 samples were included in the TCR-sequenced set, comprising 19 Ad26.COV2.S vaccine recipients, 5 placebo recipients and 8 SARS-CoV-2 convalescent individuals. Trial participants were randomized into five groups of five, in which low-dose or high-dose Ad26.COV2.S was given once or twice, or placebo was given on both occasions. Investigators did not know the trial group allocation while performing experiments and assessing outcomes.

The immunoSEQ Assay was used to sequence TCRbeta CDR3 regions. After extraction, genomic DNA underwent amplification by bias-controlled multiplex PCR, followed by high-throughput sequencing. The authors' pipeline ran thus. To quantify the absolute abundance of each unique TCRbeta CDR3 region, sequences were collapsed and filtered. T cell fraction was estimated by normalizing TCRbeta template counts to usable DNA, with usable DNA measured through amplification of reference genes found in all nucleated cells. Repertoire TCRs were annotated as SARS-CoV-2-specific when V gene, CDR3 amino acid sequence and J gene were exactly matched to a known reactive TCR set. MIRA supplied the reference SARS-CoV-2 TCR set, which was filtered for enrichment in COVID-19-positive ImmuneCODE repertoires so that public or cross-reactive TCRs were removed. Drawing on the MIRA antigens, annotated TCRs were analysed further at the level of specific ORF or position within ORF. Breadth was defined as the number of annotated unique rearrangements divided by the total number of unique productive rearrangements, and depth was defined as the summed frequency of the annotated unique rearrangements. Group comparisons of TCR breadth used two-sided Wilcoxon rank-sum tests. TCRdb obtained this table from immuneACCESS and retained in-frame rearrangements with V and J assigned. These tables miss some clones; where compared with another copy, unresolved V genes account for less than half of the shortfall, and the remainder is unexplained. V, J and clone size derive from that table, while D and trimming were established from the DNA sequence. The sample table records approximately 410,000 clones; over 80% of these occur just once. In total, the top ten clones hold roughly 1.7% of the sample.

The sample's treatment or condition label, decoded: some 19 received Ad26.COV2.S at low or high dose, single or two shots; a few received placebo; per-sample allocation not given. For vaccine and placebo recipients, the sequenced repertoires came from samples collected on day 63 after the first injection. In Cohort 1b, 25 to 30 adults aged 18-55 years were enrolled at a single site in Boston, USA, between 29 July and 7 August 2020. Ad26.COV2.S was a replication-incompetent adenovirus type 26 vector expressing a prefusion-stabilized SARS-CoV-2 spike protein from the original Wuhan strain. Summary of the overall study and its limitations: Spike-specific TCR breadth was higher in Ad26.COV2.S recipients than in placebo recipients (P = 0.0014). According to the authors, total T cell responses may have been underestimated by the TCR breadth and depth analyses. The study was not powered for comparison of responses between vaccine doses or regimens. Comparable non-spike TCR breadth was observed between vaccine and placebo recipients, consistent with only spike being contained in the vaccine. After vaccination, substantial breadth of spike-specific CD8+ and CD4+ T cell responses was reported.

The CDR3 runs 14 residues from the cysteine to the phenylalanine. Solely the CDR3 DNA is kept, with 42 bases framed from the first base. CDR1 SNHLY and CDR2 FYNNEI were looked up in the germline V gene. V and J are truncated by 4 bases and 0 bases respectively, leaving an intervening sequence of 7 bases. Recombination joined TRBV2 with TRBJ1-3; too little of a D gene remains to name it. This receptor was obtained from a person between 18 and 65 years old who received the Ad26.COV2.S COVID-19 vaccine or a placebo. The sequences come from peripheral blood, collected in a trial of Ad26.COV2.S vaccine versus placebo. The encoded CDR3 is CASSVAISGNTIYF. Read as DNA, the sequence is TGTGCCAGCAGTGTCGCGATCTCTGGAAACACCATATATTTT.